This T cell receptor beta chain was captured by sequencing in a study of blood T cells in healthy people across ages. In germline, CDR1 is SGHDN, CDR2 FVKESK. This CDR3 region has 14 residues. V lost 4 bases, J lost 10 bases, and 19 bases lay in between. A second PCR, run for roughly 7 to 11 cycles, used a sample-barcoded 5' primer plus a J-beta primer mix. The template-switch adaptor, which had 12 random nucleotides, put a tag on each cDNA molecule. A single record per CDR3 protein comes from TCRdb applying MiXCR to the 5' RACE reads. The sample contains 1.5 million to 2 million distinct CDR3 sequences, roughly 52% of which appear only once. This clonotype was seen a few times.

This chain uses TRBV14 with TRBJ2-5; the D gene is possibly TRBD1 (5 bases). The source is a woman aged 40 to 55 in good health. The sample was blood. CDR3 sequence (DNA): TGTGCCAGCAGCCCCAGCCAGGGTGGTTGGAACCAGTACTTC. Protein: CASSPSQGGWNQYF.